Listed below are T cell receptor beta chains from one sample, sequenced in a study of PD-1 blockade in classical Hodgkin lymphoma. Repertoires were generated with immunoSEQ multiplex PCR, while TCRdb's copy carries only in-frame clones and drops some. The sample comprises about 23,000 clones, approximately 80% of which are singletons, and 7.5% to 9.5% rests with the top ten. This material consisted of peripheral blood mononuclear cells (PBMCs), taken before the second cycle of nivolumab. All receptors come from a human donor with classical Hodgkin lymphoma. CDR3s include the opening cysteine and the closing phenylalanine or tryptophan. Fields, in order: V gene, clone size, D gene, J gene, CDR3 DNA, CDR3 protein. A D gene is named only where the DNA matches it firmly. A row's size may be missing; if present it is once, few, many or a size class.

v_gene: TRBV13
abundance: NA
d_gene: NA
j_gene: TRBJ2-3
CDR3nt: TGTGCCAGCAGCCCCCGGGGGGCCTTCGGAGATACGCAGTATTTT
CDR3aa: CASSPRGAFGDTQYF

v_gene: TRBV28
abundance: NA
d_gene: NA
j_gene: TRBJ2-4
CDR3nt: TGTGCCAGCAGTTTGGGTGGCATGCGATCGATTCAGTACTTC
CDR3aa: CASSLGGMRSIQYF

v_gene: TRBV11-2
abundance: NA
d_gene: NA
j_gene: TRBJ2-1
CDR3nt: TGTGCCAGCAGCTTAGTGGTGGGTGCGTCGCAGGAGCAGTTCTTC
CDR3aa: CASSLVVGASQEQFF

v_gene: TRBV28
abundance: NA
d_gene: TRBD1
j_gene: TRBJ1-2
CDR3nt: TGTGCCAGCAGAACAATTAAACAGGGGGTACTCTATGGCTACACCTTC
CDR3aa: CASRTIKQGVLYGYTF

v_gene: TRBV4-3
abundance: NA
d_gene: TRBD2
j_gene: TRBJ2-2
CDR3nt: TGCGCCAGCAGCCAAGTGCTGACTAGCGGGGGGGCGAACACCGGGGAGCTGTTTTTT
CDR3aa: CASSQVLTSGGANTGELFF

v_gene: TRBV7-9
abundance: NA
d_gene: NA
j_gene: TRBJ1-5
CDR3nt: TGTGCCAGCAGCACTGACAGATACAATCAGCCCCAGCATTTT
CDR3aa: CASSTDRYNQPQHF

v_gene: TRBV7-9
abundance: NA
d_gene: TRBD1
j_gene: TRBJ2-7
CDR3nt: TGTGCCAGCAGCCCAGAGGGACAGGGGGACTCCTACGAGCAGTACTTC
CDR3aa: CASSPEGQGDSYEQYF

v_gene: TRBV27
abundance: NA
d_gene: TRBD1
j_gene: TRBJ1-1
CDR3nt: TGTGCCAGCAAATCAGGGGGCTGGAGCACTGAAGCTTTCTTT
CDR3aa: CASKSGGWSTEAFF

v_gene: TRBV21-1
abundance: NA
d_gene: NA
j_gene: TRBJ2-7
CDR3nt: TGTGCCAGCAGCAACCGACTCGCGGGGGGGCCGGGGGAGCAGTACTTC
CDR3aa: CASSNRLAGGPGEQYF

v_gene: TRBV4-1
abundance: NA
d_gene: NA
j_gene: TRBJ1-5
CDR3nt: TGCGCCAGCAGCCAAGTGAGGGATAGCAATCAGCCCCAGCATTTT
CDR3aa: CASSQVRDSNQPQHF

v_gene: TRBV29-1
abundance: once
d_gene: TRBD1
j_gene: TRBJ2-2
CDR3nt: TGCAGCGTTGTGACAGGGGGAGGCGGGGAGCTGTTTTTT
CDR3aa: CSVVTGGGGELFF

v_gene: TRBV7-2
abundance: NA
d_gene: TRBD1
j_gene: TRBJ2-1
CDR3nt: TGTGCCAGCAGCTTAATGGGGACAGGGAACTACAATGAGCAGTTCTTC
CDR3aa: CASSLMGTGNYNEQFF

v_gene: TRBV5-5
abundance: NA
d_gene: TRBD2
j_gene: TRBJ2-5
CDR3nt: TGTGCCAGCAGCTGGGACTATGGGCTCCAAGAGACCCAGTACTTC
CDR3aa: CASSWDYGLQETQYF

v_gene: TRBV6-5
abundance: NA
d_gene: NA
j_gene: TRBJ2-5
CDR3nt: TGTGCCAGCAGTTACGCCGGGGAGACCCAGTACTTC
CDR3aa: CASSYAGETQYF

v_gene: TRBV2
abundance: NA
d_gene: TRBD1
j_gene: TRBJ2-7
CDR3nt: TGTGCCAGCAGTACAAGAGGGACAGCAGCCGAGCAGTACTTC
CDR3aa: CASSTRGTAAEQYF

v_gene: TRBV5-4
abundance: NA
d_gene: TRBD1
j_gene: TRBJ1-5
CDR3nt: TGTGCCAGCAGCTTGGGTCCGACAGGGGGAAATCAGCCCCAGCATTTT
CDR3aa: CASSLGPTGGNQPQHF